The clone carrying this TCR beta chain was seen many times. Its antigen remains unknown. The CDR3 is 13 amino acids. Germline values: CDR1 LGHNA, CDR2 YSLEER. The germline V and J ends were trimmed by 4 bases and 4 bases, with 10 bases remaining between them. Sequencing was performed with immunoSEQ multiplex PCR; in TCRdb, only in-frame clones are kept and a portion is missing. This sample carries fewer than 35,000 clones, none of them present only once. The sample comes from a study of T cells after posttransplantation cyclophosphamide. Findings and limits, study-wide: Recipient CMV seropositivity and CMV reactivation strongly tracked TRB clonality. Donor CD8+ memory clones often dominated recipient blood repertoires at later times.

Sequencing used PBMCs. The chain has TRBV4-3 and TRBJ1-2; D is possibly TRBD1 (5 bases). The sequence derives from a woman aged 30 to 39 in good health and a related stem cell transplant donor. The CDR3 here is CASSLQGPYGYTF. The CDR3 DNA reads as TGCGCCAGCAGCCTCCAGGGCCCCTATGGCTACACCTTC.